Each of the 30 T cell receptor beta chains below was sequenced from the same sample in a study of T cell responses to AZD1222 COVID-19 vaccine. Repertoires were generated with immunoSEQ multiplex PCR, while TCRdb's copy carries only in-frame clones and drops some. The table includes about 100,000 clones, about 91% detected once. The sequences come from peripheral blood, collected on day 0 of AZD1222 vaccination. These receptors were taken from an adult in good health.

The V call is TRBV15, the J call TRBJ1-1; D gene uncertain. Germline V lookup: CDR1 LNHNV, CDR2 YYDKDF (reference sequence). V was trimmed by 0 bases and J by 1 base, leaving 6 bases between them. The CDR3 is 14 residues long. The CDR3 reads CATSRDRRNTEAFF. CDR3 nucleotides: TGTGCCACCAGCAGAGATCGACGGAACACTGAAGCTTTCTTT.

This chain connects TRBV6-5 to TRBJ1-3; D gene ambiguous. CDR1 MNHEY and CDR2 SVGAGI come from the germline V gene. The CDR3 consists of 15 residues. Trimming took off 5 bases at V and 4 bases at J, with 15 bases between the two ends. CDR3 sequence reads: CASSLSTEVGNTIYF. CDR3 sequence (DNA): TGTGCCAGCAGTCTGAGCACCGAGGTGGGAAACACCATATATTTT.

This chain joins TRBV19 and TRBJ1-2; D is ambiguous. Trimming removed 6 bases at V and 1 base at J, with 12 bases between. This CDR3 contains 14 residues. Per the germline V gene, CDR1 is LNHDA and CDR2 is SQIVND (reference sequence). As DNA, the CDR3 is TGTGCCAGTAGCCATGGGCCGATTAACTATGGCTACACCTTC. Amino acid sequence: CASSHGPINYGYTF.

The V call is TRBV6-1, the J call TRBJ1-1; 7 bases are a match to TRBD1. Germline lookup yields CDR1 MNHNS and CDR2 SASEGT. After removal of 0 bases from V and 3 bases from J, the junction contained 10 bases not matched to a gene. The CDR3 extends over 17 amino acids. CDR3 sequence: CASSEALWQGEDTEAFF. The CDR3 bases are TGTGCCAGCAGTGAAGCGCTTTGGCAGGGGGAGGACACTGAAGCTTTCTTT.

The genes are TRBV9 and TRBJ1-3; D gene unclear. The CDR3 consists of 14 residues. V was shortened by 3 bases and J by 3 bases, with 10 bases between the two germline ends. CDR1 SGDLS and CDR2 YYNGEE come from the germline V gene. CDR3: CASSGPRDGNTIYF. The CDR3 DNA is TGTGCCAGCAGCGGACCACGGGATGGAAACACCATATATTTT. The whole variable domain, remainder taken from reference TRBV9 and TRBJ1-3, is DSGVTQTPKHLITATGQRVTLRCSPRSGDLSVYWYQQSLDQGLQFLIQYYNGEERAKGNILERFSAQQFPDLHSELNLSSLELGDSALYFCASSGPRDGNTIYFGEGSWLTVV.

J is TRBJ1-2 and V is TRBV4-1; D uncertain. Germline CDR1 reads MGHRA; CDR2 reads YSYEKL. Trimming left V 0 bases short and J 8 bases short, with 7 bases between. The CDR3 is made up of 12 amino acids. CDR3 loop: CASSQDEGGYTF. Here the CDR3 DNA reads TGCGCCAGCAGCCAAGATGAGGGCGGCTACACCTTC.

The chain links TRBV14 to TRBJ1-1, with D possibly TRBD1 on 5 matching bases. Looked up from germline, CDR1 is SGHDN and CDR2 is FVKESK. Between the trimmed V and J ends, which lost 4 bases and 1 base, there was a span of 13 bases. The CDR3 covers 15 residues. The CDR3 DNA sequence: TGTGCCAGCAGCCGGAAGGGGAGAAAGAACACTGAAGCTTTCTTT. It specifies CASSRKGRKNTEAFF.

This clone was seen once. The V call is TRBV19, the J call TRBJ1-2; D is possibly TRBD1 (6 bases). CDR1 and CDR2 (germline): LNHDA, SQIVND (reference sequence). The CDR3 covers 15 residues. Between the trimmed V and J ends, which lost 7 bases and 2 bases, there was a span of 17 bases. The CDR3 is CASTDARGGNYGYTF. The CDR3 bases are TGTGCCAGTACGGACGCCAGGGGTGGAAACTATGGCTACACCTTC.

This chain's CDR3 is CASSPFSTGGTEAFF. DNA for the CDR3: TGTGCCAGCAGTCCGTTCTCGACAGGGGGCACTGAAGCTTTCTTT. The gene calls are TRBV6-5 and TRBJ1-1, with 9 bases lining up with TRBD1. With 5 bases clipped from V and 4 bases from J, the junction kept 8 bases outside the gene matches. The CDR3 length is 15 residues. CDR1 and CDR2 (germline): MNHEY, SVGAGI.

The V and J genes are TRBV4-1 and TRBJ1-5; the D gene is possibly TRBD1 (5 bases). The germline V gene encodes CDR1 MGHRA and CDR2 YSYEKL. Trimming removed 1 base from V and 1 base from J, with 8 bases in between. This CDR3 spans 15 amino acids. The CDR3 spells CASSQGTPSNQPQHF. Written as DNA, the CDR3 is TGCGCCAGCAGCCAAGGGACACCCAGCAATCAGCCCCAGCATTTT.

The rearrangement joins TRBV7-6 to TRBJ2-3; TRBD2 matches at 7 bases. Germline V gene lookup returns CDR1 SGHVS and CDR2 FNYEAQ. The V segment lost 0 bases and the J segment 0 bases; nucleotides outside the gene matches: 3. The length of the CDR3 is 16 residues. The CDR3 nucleotides are TGTGCCAGCAGCTTAGCGGTGGGGGGGAGCACAGATACGCAGTATTTT. Amino acid sequence: CASSLAVGGSTDTQYF.

The chain recombines TRBV12-3 or TRBV12-4 with TRBJ1-1; D uncertain. Trimming took off 10 bases at V and 7 bases at J, with 10 bases between the two ends. The CDR3 runs to 10 residues. The CDR3 spells CAIQNHEAFF. The CDR3 nucleotides are TGTGCCATCCAGAACCATGAAGCTTTCTTT.

This clone was detected once. The chain recombines TRBV3-1 (or the pseudogene TRBV3-2) with TRBJ2-2; 9 positions match TRBD1. Germline V gives CDR1 LGHDT, CDR2 YNNKEL (reference sequence). The V and J ends lost 2 bases and 4 bases, in that order; junction bases with no gene match: 8. This CDR3 region has 17 residues. The CDR3 coding sequence is TGTGCCAGCAGCCAAACCGGGACAGGGTATCGCACCGGGGAGCTGTTTTTT. Translating it yields CASSQTGTGYRTGELFF.

The gene calls are TRBV5-1 and TRBJ2-2; 11 nucleotides line up with TRBD2. The V segment lost 0 bases and the J segment 2 bases; nucleotides outside the gene matches: 6. This CDR3 comprises 18 residues. Germline lookup yields CDR1 SGHRS and CDR2 YFSETQ. CDR3 bases: TGCGCCAGCAGCTTGGAAGCTAGCGGGGGGACCAACACCGGGGAGCTGTTTTTT. It encodes CASSLEASGGTNTGELFF.

The gene calls are TRBV6-5 and TRBJ1-3, with 7 bases that match TRBD1. With 7 bases clipped from V and 0 bases from J, the junction kept 3 bases outside the gene matches. Germline V gene sequence: CDR1 MNHEY, CDR2 SVGAGI. CDR3 length: 14 amino acids. The CDR3 bases are TGTGCCAGCATAGGGACAGACTCTGGAAACACCATATATTTT. It specifies CASIGTDSGNTIYF.

The chain carries TRBV12-3 or TRBV12-4 and TRBJ2-2; D uncertain. Trimming stripped 6 bases from V and 5 bases from J, with 10 bases between. This CDR3 has 13 amino acids. The CDR3 region has the DNA TGTGCCAGCAGACCCCCGGAGACCGGGGAGCTGTTTTTT. Its translation: CASRPPETGELFF.

The V gene is TRBV12-3 or TRBV12-4, the J gene TRBJ2-7, with D possibly TRBD2 on 5 matching bases. This CDR3 has 13 residues. V lost 9 bases, J lost 0 bases, and 12 bases lay in between. As DNA, the CDR3 is TGTGCCAGTCGGGGTATAAGCTCCTACGAGCAGTACTTC. Protein sequence: CASRGISSYEQYF.

The chain recombines TRBV2 with TRBJ1-1; no reliable D call. Trimming left V 3 bases short and J 7 bases short, with 12 bases between. The germline V gene encodes CDR1 SNHLY and CDR2 FYNNEI. The CDR3 length is 13 residues. CDR3 amino acids: CASSEWQASEAFF. As DNA, the CDR3 is TGTGCCAGCAGTGAGTGGCAGGCCAGTGAAGCTTTCTTT.

This clone was seen once. This chain joins TRBV9 and TRBJ1-4; D not resolved. CDR1 and CDR2 (germline): SGDLS, YYNGEE. Trimming took 0 bases from V and 4 from J, leaving 4 bases between them. The CDR3 covers 13 residues. CDR3 nucleotides: TGTGCCAGCAGCGTAGGTGGTAATGAAAAACTGTTTTTT. Encoded protein: CASSVGGNEKLFF.

The chain joins TRBV24-1 to TRBJ1-5; a possible D gene is TRBD1 (5 bases). There are 16 residues in the CDR3. Germline-derived CDR1 and CDR2 are KGHDR and SFDVKD. Trimming removed 4 bases from V and 1 base from J, with 13 bases in between. The CDR3 here is CATSERRGLSNQPQHF. DNA of the CDR3: TGTGCCACCAGTGAAAGGAGGGGTTTGAGCAATCAGCCCCAGCATTTT.

The chain couples TRBV29-1 to TRBJ1-2; weak D call: TRBD1 (5 bases). The germline gives CDR1 SQVTM, CDR2 ANQGSEA. This CDR3 is built from 13 residues. V was pared by 6 bases and J by 1 base, with 12 bases between. CDR3 amino acids: CSVTREYNYGYTF. DNA for the CDR3: TGCAGCGTAACCAGGGAGTATAACTATGGCTACACCTTC.

The chain joins TRBV19 to TRBJ2-3, with a tentative D call TRBD1 (5 bases). The V gene lost 7 bases and the J gene lost 4 bases, with 12 bases spanning the gap. The CDR3 totals 13 residues. The germline V gene has CDR1 LNHDA and CDR2 SQIVND (reference sequence). CDR3 nucleotide sequence: TGTGCCAGTACCTCAGGACACGCAGATACGCAGTATTTT. It yields the protein CASTSGHADTQYF.

The rearrangement links TRBV7-9 to TRBJ1-2; no definite D call. The CDR3 totals 15 residues. Germline-derived CDR1 and CDR2 are SEHNR and FQNEAQ (reference sequence). Trimming pared 4 bases from V and 2 bases from J, leaving 14 bases between. The CDR3 is CASSSSLPNNYGYTF. CDR3 nucleotides: TGTGCCAGCAGCTCATCACTCCCAAACAACTATGGCTACACCTTC.

The chain has TRBV11-1 and TRBJ2-1, with D possibly being TRBD1 or TRBD2 (5 bases each). This CDR3 has 16 residues. V lost 0 bases and J lost 5, with 14 bases in between. Germline CDR1 and CDR2: SGHAT and FQDESV (reference sequence). The CDR3 coding sequence is TGTGCCAGCAGCTTAGCGGGGGTCGACGGGAACAATGAGCAGTTCTTC. Translation: CASSLAGVDGNNEQFF.

The chain is built from TRBV19 and TRBJ1-1, with D hard to call. The CDR3 spans 15 residues. Looked up from germline, CDR1 is LNHDA and CDR2 is SQIVND (reference sequence). Trimming took off 5 bases at V and 2 bases at J, with 15 bases between the two ends. The CDR3 coding sequence is TGTGCCAGTAGTCCGTGGACCGCGCCTAACACTGAAGCTTTCTTT. Its translation: CASSPWTAPNTEAFF. Drawing the rest from reference TRBV19 and TRBJ1-1, the complete variable domain is DGGITQSPKYLFRKEGQNVTLSCEQNLNHDAMYWYRQDPGQGLRLIYYSQIVNDFQKGDIAEGYSVSREKKESFPLTVTSAQKNPTAFYLCASSPWTAPNTEAFFGQGTRLTVV.

This rearrangement joins TRBV6-5 to TRBJ2-1; D possibly corresponds to TRBD1 (5 bases). V lost 4 bases to trimming and J lost 9 bases, with 10 bases between them. The germline gives CDR1 MNHEY, CDR2 SVGAGI. The CDR3 has 12 amino acids. As DNA, the CDR3 is TGTGCCAGCAGTTTACCAGGGCCTGAGCAGTTCTTC. It codes for CASSLPGPEQFF.

V gene TRBV5-1 combines with J gene TRBJ2-1; D is perhaps TRBD1 (5 bases). This CDR3 spans 15 amino acids. The V end was cut by 0 bases, the J end by 6 bases, with 13 bases between. Germline-derived CDR1 and CDR2 are SGHRS and YFSETQ. CDR3 residues: CASSLDQGWFNEQFF. CDR3 in DNA: TGCGCCAGCAGCTTGGATCAGGGTTGGTTCAATGAGCAGTTCTTC.

Concerning this clone itself: This could be a read error, since a much larger clone is one nucleotide away. The chain joins TRBV7-9 to TRBJ1-2; 7 positions agree with TRBD1. With 5 bases clipped from V and 3 bases from J, the junction kept 3 bases outside the gene matches. In germline, CDR1 is SEHNR, CDR2 FQNEAQ (reference sequence). The CDR3 sequence is 13 residues long. Written as DNA, the CDR3 is TGTGCCAGCAGCGCCGGACAGGACTATGGCTACACCTTC. Translated: CASSAGQDYGYTF.

V and J are TRBV27 and TRBJ2-7; a possible D gene is TRBD1 (5 bases). Germline V gives CDR1 MNHEY, CDR2 SMNVEV (reference sequence). Between the trimmed V and J ends, which lost 4 bases and 3 bases, there was a span of 13 bases. This CDR3 has 14 amino acids. The CDR3 region has the DNA TGTGCCAGCAGTTATAGGGGCCCGAGCTACGAGCAGTACTTC. It yields the protein CASSYRGPSYEQYF.

DNA for the CDR3: TGTGCCAGCAGCTTGATGGGGCCCGTGGGTAACTATGGCTACACCTTC. This sequence encodes CASSLMGPVGNYGYTF. V usage is TRBV5-6 and J usage is TRBJ1-2; the D gene is possibly TRBD1 (5 bases). Germline CDR1 SGHDT, CDR2 YYEEEE. Between the trimmed V and J ends, which lost 1 base and 1 base, there was a span of 14 bases. The CDR3 is made up of 16 amino acids.